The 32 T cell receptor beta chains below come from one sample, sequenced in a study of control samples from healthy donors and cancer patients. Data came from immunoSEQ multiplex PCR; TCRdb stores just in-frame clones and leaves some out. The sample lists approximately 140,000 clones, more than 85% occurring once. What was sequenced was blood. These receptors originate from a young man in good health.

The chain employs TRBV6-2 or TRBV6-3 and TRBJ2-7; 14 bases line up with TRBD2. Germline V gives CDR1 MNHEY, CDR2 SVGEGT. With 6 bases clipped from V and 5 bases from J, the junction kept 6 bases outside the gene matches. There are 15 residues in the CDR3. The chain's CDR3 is CASSGGLAGGHEQYF. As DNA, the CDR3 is TGTGCCAGCAGCGGCGGACTAGCGGGAGGCCACGAGCAGTACTTC.

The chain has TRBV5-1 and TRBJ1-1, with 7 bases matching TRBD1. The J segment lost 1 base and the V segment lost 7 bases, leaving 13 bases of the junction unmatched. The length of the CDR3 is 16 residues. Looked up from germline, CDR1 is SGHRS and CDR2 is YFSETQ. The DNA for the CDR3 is TGCGCCAGCCATAATAGACTGGACAGGCCGAACACTGAAGCTTTCTTT. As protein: CASHNRLDRPNTEAFF.

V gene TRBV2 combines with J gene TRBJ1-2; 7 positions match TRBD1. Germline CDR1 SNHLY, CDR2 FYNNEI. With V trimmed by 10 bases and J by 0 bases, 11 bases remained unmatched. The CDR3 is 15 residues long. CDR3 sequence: CATTGQKNANYGYTF. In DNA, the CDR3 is TGTGCCACCACGGGACAGAAAAATGCTAACTATGGCTACACCTTC.

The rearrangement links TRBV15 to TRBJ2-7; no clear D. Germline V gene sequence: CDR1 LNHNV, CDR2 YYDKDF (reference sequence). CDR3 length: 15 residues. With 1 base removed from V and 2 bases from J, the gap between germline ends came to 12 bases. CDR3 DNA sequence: TGTGCCACCAGCAGAGGCACGGGCCTTACCTACGAGCAGTACTTC. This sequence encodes CATSRGTGLTYEQYF.

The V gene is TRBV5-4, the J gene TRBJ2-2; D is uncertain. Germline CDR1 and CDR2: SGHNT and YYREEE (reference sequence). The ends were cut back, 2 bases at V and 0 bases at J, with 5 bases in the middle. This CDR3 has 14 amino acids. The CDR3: CASSFGANTGELFF. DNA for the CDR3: TGTGCCAGCAGCTTTGGAGCGAACACCGGGGAGCTGTTTTTT. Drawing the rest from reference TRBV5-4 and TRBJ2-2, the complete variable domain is ETGVTQSPTHLIKTRGQQVTLRCSSQSGHNTVSWYQQALGQGPQFIFQYYREEENGRGNFPPRFSGLQFPNYSSELNVNALELDDSALYLCASSFGANTGELFFGEGSRLTVL.

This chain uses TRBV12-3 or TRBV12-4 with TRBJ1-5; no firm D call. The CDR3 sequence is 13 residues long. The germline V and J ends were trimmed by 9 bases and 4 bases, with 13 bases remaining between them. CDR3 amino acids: CASAVSGNQPQHF. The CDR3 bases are TGTGCCAGTGCGGTCAGTGGAAATCAGCCCCAGCATTTT.

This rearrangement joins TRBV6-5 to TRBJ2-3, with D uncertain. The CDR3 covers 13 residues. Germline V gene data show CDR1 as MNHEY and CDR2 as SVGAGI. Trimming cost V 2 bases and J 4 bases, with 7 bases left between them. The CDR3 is CASSYSWADTQYF. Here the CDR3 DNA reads TGTGCCAGCAGTTACAGCTGGGCAGATACGCAGTATTTT.

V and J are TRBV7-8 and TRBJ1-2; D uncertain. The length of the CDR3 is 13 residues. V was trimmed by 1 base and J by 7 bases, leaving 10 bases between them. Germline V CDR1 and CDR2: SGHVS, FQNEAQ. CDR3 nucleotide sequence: TGTGCCAGCAGCTTAGGTCTTCAGAGTGGCTACACCTTC. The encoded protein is CASSLGLQSGYTF.

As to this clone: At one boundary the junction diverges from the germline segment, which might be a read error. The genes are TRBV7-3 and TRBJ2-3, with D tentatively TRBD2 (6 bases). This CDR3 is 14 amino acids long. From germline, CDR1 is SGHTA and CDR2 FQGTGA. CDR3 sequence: CASTLNGGEDTQYF. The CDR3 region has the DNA TGTGCCAGCACCTTAAACGGCGGGGAGGATACGCAGTATTTT.

The CDR3 DNA reads as TGCAGCGTCGGGGGGAGCGGGAGGAACACCCTCAGCTCCTACAATGAGCAGTTCTTC. Amino acids: CSVGGSGRNTLSSYNEQFF. The chain employs TRBV29-1 and TRBJ2-1; 9 bases match TRBD2. The CDR3 runs to 19 residues. The germline V gene has CDR1 SQVTM and CDR2 ANQGSEA. The J segment lost 0 bases and the V segment lost 6 bases, leaving 18 bases of the junction unmatched.

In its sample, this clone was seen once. CDR3 nucleotide sequence: TGTGCCAGCAGCTTAGCAGCAATCTCTGGAAACACCATATATTTT. Its translation: CASSLAAISGNTIYF. This chain connects TRBV7-9 to TRBJ1-3; D remains unclear. This CDR3 spans 15 amino acids. Germline assignment: CDR1 SEHNR and CDR2 FQNEAQ (reference sequence). Trimming removed 0 bases at V and 0 bases at J, with 6 bases between.

CDR3 loop: CASSQDDLGRMVYEQYF. The CDR3, as DNA: TGCGCCAGCAGCCAAGATGATTTAGGCAGGATGGTCTACGAGCAGTACTTC. V gene TRBV4-1 combines with J gene TRBJ2-7; D not certain. This CDR3 spans 17 amino acids. Germline values: CDR1 MGHRA, CDR2 YSYEKL. V was clipped by 0 bases and J by 3 bases, with 18 bases between them.

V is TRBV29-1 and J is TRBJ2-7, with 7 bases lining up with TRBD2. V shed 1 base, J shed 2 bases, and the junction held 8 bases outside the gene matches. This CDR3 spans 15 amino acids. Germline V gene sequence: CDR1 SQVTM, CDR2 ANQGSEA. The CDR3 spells CSVEGGSGQTYEQYF. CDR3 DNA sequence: TGCAGCGTTGAAGGTGGTAGCGGGCAAACCTACGAGCAGTACTTC.

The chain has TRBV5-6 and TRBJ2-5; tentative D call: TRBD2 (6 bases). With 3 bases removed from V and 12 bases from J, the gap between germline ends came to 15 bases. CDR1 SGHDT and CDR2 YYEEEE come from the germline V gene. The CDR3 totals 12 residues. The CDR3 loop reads CASSSPGRDEYF. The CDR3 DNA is TGTGCCAGCAGCTCCCCAGGGCGGGACGAGTACTTC.

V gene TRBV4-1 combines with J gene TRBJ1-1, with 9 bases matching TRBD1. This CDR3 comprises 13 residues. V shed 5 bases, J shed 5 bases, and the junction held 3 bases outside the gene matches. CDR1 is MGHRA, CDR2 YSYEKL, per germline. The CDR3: CASSKTGGTEAFF. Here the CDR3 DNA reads TGCGCCAGCAGCAAGACAGGGGGAACTGAAGCTTTCTTT.

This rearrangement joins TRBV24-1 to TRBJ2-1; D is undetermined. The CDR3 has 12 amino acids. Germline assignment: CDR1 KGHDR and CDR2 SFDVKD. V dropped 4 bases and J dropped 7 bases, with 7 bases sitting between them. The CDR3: CATSEGENEQFF. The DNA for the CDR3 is TGTGCCACCAGTGAAGGTGAGAATGAGCAGTTCTTC.

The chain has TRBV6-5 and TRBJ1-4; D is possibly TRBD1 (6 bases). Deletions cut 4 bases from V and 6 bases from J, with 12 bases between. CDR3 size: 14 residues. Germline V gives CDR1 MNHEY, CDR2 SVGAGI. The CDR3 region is CASSSSGVYEKLFF. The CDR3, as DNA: TGTGCCAGCAGTTCGTCAGGGGTATATGAAAAACTGTTTTTT.

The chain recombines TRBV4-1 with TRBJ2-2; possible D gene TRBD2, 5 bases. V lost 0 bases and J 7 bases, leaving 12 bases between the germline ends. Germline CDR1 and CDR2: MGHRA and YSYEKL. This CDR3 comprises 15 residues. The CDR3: CASSQDREYGGELFF. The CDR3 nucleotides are TGCGCCAGCAGCCAAGATAGGGAGTATGGCGGGGAGCTGTTTTTT.

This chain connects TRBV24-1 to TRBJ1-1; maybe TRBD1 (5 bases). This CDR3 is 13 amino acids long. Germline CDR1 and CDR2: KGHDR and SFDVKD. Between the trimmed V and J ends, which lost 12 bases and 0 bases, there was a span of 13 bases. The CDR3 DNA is TGTGCCGTATCGCAGGGACTGAACACTGAAGCTTTCTTT. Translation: CAVSQGLNTEAFF.

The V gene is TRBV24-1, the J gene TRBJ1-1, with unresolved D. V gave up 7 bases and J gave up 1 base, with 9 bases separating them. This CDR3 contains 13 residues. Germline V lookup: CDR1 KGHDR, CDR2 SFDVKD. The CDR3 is CATRAGSNTEAFF. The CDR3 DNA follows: TGTGCCACCAGGGCAGGATCGAACACTGAAGCTTTCTTT.

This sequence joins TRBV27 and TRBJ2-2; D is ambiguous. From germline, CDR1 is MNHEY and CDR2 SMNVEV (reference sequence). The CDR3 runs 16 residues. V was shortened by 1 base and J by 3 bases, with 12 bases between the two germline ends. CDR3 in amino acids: CASSLFQKSDTGELFF. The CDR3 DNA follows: TGTGCCAGCAGTTTATTCCAGAAATCTGACACCGGGGAGCTGTTTTTT.

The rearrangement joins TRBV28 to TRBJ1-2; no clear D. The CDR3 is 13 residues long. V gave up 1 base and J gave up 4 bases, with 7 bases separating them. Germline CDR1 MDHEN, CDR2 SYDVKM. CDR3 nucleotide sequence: TGTGCCAGCAGTTTATCAGGACGCTATGGCTACACCTTC. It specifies CASSLSGRYGYTF.

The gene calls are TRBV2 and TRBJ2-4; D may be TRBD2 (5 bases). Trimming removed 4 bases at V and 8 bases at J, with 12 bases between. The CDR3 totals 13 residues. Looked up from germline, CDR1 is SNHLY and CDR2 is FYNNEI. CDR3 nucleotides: TGTGCCAGCAGTGGCGATAGCGTTGACATTCAGTACTTC. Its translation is CASSGDSVDIQYF.

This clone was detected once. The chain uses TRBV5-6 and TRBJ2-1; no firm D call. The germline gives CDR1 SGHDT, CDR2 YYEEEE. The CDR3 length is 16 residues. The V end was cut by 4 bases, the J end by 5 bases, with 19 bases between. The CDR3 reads CASSPPTGPIHNEQFF. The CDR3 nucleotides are TGTGCCAGCAGCCCCCCGACGGGTCCCATCCACAATGAGCAGTTCTTC.

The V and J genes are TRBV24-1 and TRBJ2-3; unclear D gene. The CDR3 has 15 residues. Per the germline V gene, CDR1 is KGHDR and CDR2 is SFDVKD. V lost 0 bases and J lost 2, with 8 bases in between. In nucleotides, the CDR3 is TGTGCCACCAGTGATTTGGCACCGAACACAGATACGCAGTATTTT. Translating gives CATSDLAPNTDTQYF.

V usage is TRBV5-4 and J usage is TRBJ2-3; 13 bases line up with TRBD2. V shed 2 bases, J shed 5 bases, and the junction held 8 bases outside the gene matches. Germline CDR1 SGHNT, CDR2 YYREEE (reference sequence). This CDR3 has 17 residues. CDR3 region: CASSFGLAGVGGDTQYF. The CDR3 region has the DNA TGTGCCAGCAGCTTCGGACTAGCGGGAGTCGGTGGAGATACGCAGTATTTT.

The CDR3: CASSLSMGNSPLHF. In DNA, the CDR3 is TGTGCCAGCAGTTTGTCAATGGGTAATTCACCCCTCCACTTT. The J gene is TRBJ1-6, the V gene TRBV27; unclear D gene. The CDR3 totals 14 residues. Deletions cut 3 bases from V and 6 bases from J, with 9 bases between. Germline V CDR1 and CDR2: MNHEY, SMNVEV (reference sequence).

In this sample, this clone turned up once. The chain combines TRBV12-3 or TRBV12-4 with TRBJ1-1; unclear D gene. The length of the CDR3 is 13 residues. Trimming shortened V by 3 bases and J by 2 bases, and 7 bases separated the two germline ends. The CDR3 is CASSFRFNTEAFF. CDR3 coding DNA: TGTGCCAGCAGTTTTCGCTTTAACACTGAAGCTTTCTTT.

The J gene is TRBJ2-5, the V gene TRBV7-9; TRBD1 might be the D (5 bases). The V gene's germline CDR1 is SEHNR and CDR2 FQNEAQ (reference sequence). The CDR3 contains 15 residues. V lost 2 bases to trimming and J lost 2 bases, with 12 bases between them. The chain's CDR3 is CASSLTAGRQETQYF. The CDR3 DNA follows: TGTGCCAGCAGCTTAACGGCAGGGCGGCAAGAGACCCAGTACTTC.

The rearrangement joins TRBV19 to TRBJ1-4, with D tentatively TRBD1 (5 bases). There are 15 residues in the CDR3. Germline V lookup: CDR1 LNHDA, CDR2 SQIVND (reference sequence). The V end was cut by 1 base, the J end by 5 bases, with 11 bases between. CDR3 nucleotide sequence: TGTGCCAGTAGTATAGGACGGGGGGAGAATGAAAAACTGTTTTTT. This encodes CASSIGRGENEKLFF.

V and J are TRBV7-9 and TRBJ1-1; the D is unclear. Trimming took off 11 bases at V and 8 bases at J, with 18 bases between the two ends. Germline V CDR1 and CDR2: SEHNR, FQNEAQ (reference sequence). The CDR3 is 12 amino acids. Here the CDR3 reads CAGSSRSVEAFF. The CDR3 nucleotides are TGTGCCGGTTCTTCCCGGTCGGTCGAAGCTTTCTTT.

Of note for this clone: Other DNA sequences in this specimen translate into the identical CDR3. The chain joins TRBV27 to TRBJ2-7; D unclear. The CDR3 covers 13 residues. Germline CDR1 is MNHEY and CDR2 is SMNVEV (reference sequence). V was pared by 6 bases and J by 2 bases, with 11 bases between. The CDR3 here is CASSLGGTYEQYF. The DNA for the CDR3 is TGTGCCAGCAGCCTGGGTGGAACCTACGAGCAGTACTTC.